The 10 T cell receptor beta chains in this list originate from one sample, sequenced in a study of blood T cell repertoires in COVID-19. Sequenced by immunoSEQ multiplex PCR; TCRdb stores in-frame clones only, minus some. The data show about 34,000 clones, with 80% seen just once and about an eighth held by the top ten. Specimen: peripheral blood. The receptor set was obtained from a woman aged 70 to 79 with acute or convalescent COVID-19.

The chain carries TRBV6-2 or TRBV6-3 and TRBJ2-3; a possible D gene is TRBD2 (5 bases). Deletions cut 5 bases from V and 3 bases from J, with 18 bases between. The CDR3 spans 16 residues. Per the germline V gene, CDR1 is MNHEY and CDR2 is SVGEGT. The CDR3 protein is CASSQDSAPRTDTQYF. In DNA form, the CDR3 reads TGTGCCAGCAGTCAGGACTCGGCCCCTAGGACAGATACGCAGTATTTT.

The rearrangement uses TRBV19 and TRBJ2-2, with D perhaps TRBD2 (6 bases). Germline values: CDR1 LNHDA, CDR2 SQIVND (reference sequence). V was clipped by 6 bases and J by 1 base, with 18 bases between them. The CDR3 runs 17 residues. Here the CDR3 DNA reads TGTGCCAGTAGGAAGCCTACGGGACTTTTGAACACCGGGGAGCTGTTTTTT. Translated: CASRKPTGLLNTGELFF.

This chain joins TRBV5-4 and TRBJ2-1, with a weak D call TRBD2 (6 bases). This CDR3 contains 20 residues. Trimming stripped 0 bases from V and 6 bases from J, with 28 bases between. In germline, CDR1 is SGHNT, CDR2 YYREEE (reference sequence). The CDR3: CASSLGGLKSWRVAFNEQFF. CDR3 DNA: TGTGCCAGCAGCTTGGGAGGCCTTAAGTCATGGAGGGTAGCTTTCAATGAGCAGTTCTTC.

In DNA form, the CDR3 reads TGTGCCATCAGTGGGACGACTAGAGGGGAGACCCAGTACTTC. Translating gives CAISGTTRGETQYF. This chain uses TRBV10-3 with TRBJ2-5; a weak D match, TRBD2 (6 bases). In germline, CDR1 is ENHRY, CDR2 SYGVKD. The CDR3 spans 14 residues. V was trimmed by 4 bases and J by 5 bases, leaving 14 bases between them.

The V and J genes are TRBV14 and TRBJ2-5; TRBD2 is a possible D gene (6 bases). This CDR3 comprises 19 residues. V was trimmed by 1 base and J by 5 bases, leaving 26 bases between them. CDR1 is SGHDN and CDR2 is FVKESK in the germline V gene. Here the CDR3 DNA reads TGTGCCAGCAGCCAAGGAGAGGTCTTAGCGGCAGAGGACTCGGAGACCCAGTACTTC. Its protein product is CASSQGEVLAAEDSETQYF.

The rearrangement uses TRBV7-9 and TRBJ2-7, with TRBD2 matching over 7 bases. The CDR3 sequence is 11 residues long. V shed 5 bases and J 9 bases; nucleotides not matched to a gene: 4. Germline CDR1 reads SEHNR; CDR2 reads FQNEAQ (reference sequence). CDR3: CASSLGGGQYF. CDR3 coding DNA: TGTGCCAGCAGCCTAGGCGGGGGGCAGTACTTC.

The chain has TRBV12-3 or TRBV12-4 and TRBJ1-2; no clear D. The CDR3 is 13 residues long. V lost 2 bases and J 8 bases, leaving 12 bases between the germline ends. The CDR3 DNA sequence: TGTGCCAGCAGTTTACTACTCGCTCGGGGCTACACCTTC. This codes for CASSLLLARGYTF.

The V and J genes are TRBV27 and TRBJ2-2; D is unresolved. The germline V and J ends were trimmed by 6 bases and 7 bases, with 18 bases remaining between them. This CDR3 comprises 15 residues. Germline V gene data show CDR1 as MNHEY and CDR2 as SMNVEV (reference sequence). The CDR3 bases are TGTGCCAGCAGGCGACTGGCAAGCGTGGTCGGGGAGCTGTTTTTT. This gives the protein CASRRLASVVGELFF.

The rearrangement links TRBV7-2 to TRBJ2-5; 13 nucleotides line up with TRBD2. Germline V gives CDR1 SGHTA, CDR2 FQGNSA. CDR3 length: 16 amino acids. J gave up 5 bases and V 4 bases, and 7 bases lay outside the gene matches. The CDR3 loop reads CASSSWTSGRGETQYF. DNA for the CDR3: TGTGCCAGCAGCTCTTGGACTAGCGGGAGAGGTGAGACCCAGTACTTC.

This rearrangement joins TRBV5-1 to TRBJ2-7; tentatively, D is TRBD2 (5 bases). Germline V gene lookup returns CDR1 SGHRS and CDR2 YFSETQ. This CDR3 contains 19 residues. Trimming stripped 0 bases from V and 2 bases from J, with 24 bases between. CDR3 nucleotide sequence: TGCGCCAGCAGCTTGGATGTGGACCCCTACTACATTAGCGCCTACGAGCAGTACTTC. It is translated as CASSLDVDPYYISAYEQYF.